Shown below are 29 T cell receptor beta chains from a single sample sequenced in a study of blood T cell repertoires in COVID-19. This table comes from immunoSEQ multiplex PCR, and its TCRdb copy is limited to in-frame clones, with some not included. Of 90,000 or so clones listed, roughly 77% are singletons. The sequencing input was peripheral blood. These receptors originate from a human donor in a cohort sampled during active COVID-19.

The J gene is TRBJ2-2, the V gene TRBV3-1 (or the pseudogene TRBV3-2); the match to TRBD1 covers 7 bases. With V trimmed by 1 base and J by 3 bases, 5 bases remained unmatched. Germline V CDR1 and CDR2: LGHDT, YNNKEL (reference sequence). This CDR3 contains 16 residues. The CDR3 DNA reads TGTGCCAGCAGCCAAGGGGTGGGACAGTACACCGGGGAGCTGTTTTTT. Residues: CASSQGVGQYTGELFF.

V usage is TRBV5-5 and J usage is TRBJ2-5, with D unresolved. CDR3 size: 13 residues. The V and J ends lost 4 bases and 4 bases respectively, with 11 bases between them. Germline CDR1 SGHKS, CDR2 YYEKEE (reference sequence). The CDR3 DNA reads TGTGCCAGCAGCCCCGCGGAGCCAGAGACCCAGTACTTC. Translated: CASSPAEPETQYF. The complete variable domain, with remaining parts taken from reference TRBV5-5 and TRBJ2-5, reads DAGVTQSPTHLIKTRGQQVTLRCSPISGHKSVSWYQQVLGQGPQFIFQYYEKEERGRGNFPDRFSARQFPNYSSELNVNALLLGDSALYLCASSPAEPETQYFGPGTRLLVL.

This chain joins TRBV11-2 and TRBJ2-7, with D possibly matching TRBD2 (6 bases). CDR3 size: 17 residues. Germline assignment: CDR1 SGHAT and CDR2 FQNNGV. Trimming cost V 5 bases and J 2 bases, with 22 bases left between them. CDR3 protein: CASSRTAGGSDAYEQYF. For the CDR3, the DNA is TGTGCCAGCAGCCGAACAGCGGGTGGGTCAGACGCCTACGAGCAGTACTTC.

The chain carries TRBV5-5 and TRBJ1-1, with a possible D match to TRBD1 (5 bases). CDR1 and CDR2 (germline): SGHKS, YYEKEE (reference sequence). The CDR3 sequence is 15 residues long. The ends were cut back, 4 bases at V and 1 base at J, with 14 bases in the middle. CDR3 loop: CASSGPDTTNTEAFF. DNA for the CDR3: TGTGCCAGCAGCGGGCCGGACACCACGAACACTGAAGCTTTCTTT.

The rearrangement joins TRBV25-1 to TRBJ1-2, with D possibly matching TRBD1 (5 bases). Germline V gives CDR1 MGHDK, CDR2 SYGVNS. Between the trimmed V and J ends, which lost 3 bases and 7 bases, there was a span of 12 bases. The CDR3 contains 13 residues. CDR3 bases: TGTGCCAGCAGTGAGGGGGGGTCAGGTGGCTACACCTTC. It encodes CASSEGGSGGYTF.

CDR3 in DNA: TGTGCCAGCAGTTTTTCACCGCCGGACAGCAGCTCCTACGAGCAGTACTTC. Protein: CASSFSPPDSSSYEQYF. The chain uses TRBV27 and TRBJ2-7, with D tentatively TRBD1 (6 bases). This CDR3 contains 17 residues. The V gene lost 3 bases and the J gene lost 0 bases, with 18 bases spanning the gap. The germline CDR1 and CDR2 sequences are MNHEY and SMNVEV (reference sequence).

The gene calls are TRBV7-9 and TRBJ2-1, with 7 bases identical to TRBD1. The CDR3 consists of 13 residues. Germline values: CDR1 SEHNR, CDR2 FQNEAQ (reference sequence). J lost 9 bases, V lost 5 bases, and 7 bases had no gene match. The CDR3 sequence: CASSPRTGGEQFF. In DNA form, the CDR3 reads TGTGCCAGCAGCCCGAGGACAGGTGGTGAGCAGTTCTTC.

V is TRBV5-1 and J is TRBJ2-7, with D perhaps matching TRBD2 (6 bases). CDR3 length: 15 amino acids. V lost 0 bases, J lost 4 bases, and 14 bases lay in between. CDR1 and CDR2 (germline): SGHRS, YFSETQ. CDR3 loop: CASSLGLSGSYEQYF. CDR3 coding DNA: TGCGCCAGCAGCTTGGGGCTTAGCGGCTCATACGAGCAGTACTTC.

The V and J genes are TRBV11-1 and TRBJ1-1, with D perhaps matching TRBD1 (5 bases). Germline assignment: CDR1 SGHAT and CDR2 FQDESV (reference sequence). The V end lost 3 bases, the J end lost 1 base, and 6 bases lay between the germline ends. This CDR3 region has 13 residues. This CDR3 reads CASSFTGNTEAFF. In DNA form, the CDR3 reads TGTGCCAGCAGCTTTACAGGGAACACTGAAGCTTTCTTT.

This CDR3 reads CATIPTGGLLYF. Here the CDR3 DNA reads TGTGCCACCATACCGACAGGGGGTCTCCTGTATTTT. The rearrangement uses TRBV2 and TRBJ2-3; the match to TRBD1 covers 9 bases. J was trimmed by 14 bases and V by 10 bases; bases with no gene match: 13. The CDR3 runs to 12 residues. Germline V gene lookup returns CDR1 SNHLY and CDR2 FYNNEI.

This clone was seen a few times. The chain carries TRBV25-1 and TRBJ2-2; TRBD2 agrees at 7 bases. Trimming at V came to 6 bases and at J to 4 bases, leaving 5 bases not matched to a gene. The CDR3 contains 14 residues. CDR1 is MGHDK, CDR2 SYGVNS, per germline. In DNA form, the CDR3 reads TGTGCCAGCAGAGCTAGCGGATTCACCGGGGAGCTGTTTTTT. It yields the protein CASRASGFTGELFF.

This chain connects TRBV5-5 to TRBJ2-5, with D possibly TRBD2 on 5 matching bases. Trimming stripped 4 bases from V and 2 bases from J, with 12 bases between. Germline CDR1 and CDR2: SGHKS and YYEKEE (reference sequence). The CDR3 length is 14 residues. The CDR3 here is CASSDHGGQETQYF. DNA of the CDR3: TGTGCCAGCAGCGATCATGGAGGTCAAGAGACCCAGTACTTC.

V and J are TRBV6-1 and TRBJ2-1, with TRBD2 matching 8 bases. Germline assignment: CDR1 MNHNS and CDR2 SASEGT. The CDR3 runs 16 residues. Unmatched junction bases numbered 16, after V lost 3 bases and J lost 12 bases. The CDR3 nucleotides are TGTGCCAGCAGTGACGGAAAACTAGCGGCGGTTTTGGGGCAGTTCTTC. Amino acids: CASSDGKLAAVLGQFF.

The chain combines TRBV4-1 with TRBJ1-5; TRBD1 matches at 8 bases. The CDR3 contains 16 residues. After removal of 4 bases from V and 2 bases from J, the junction contained 7 bases not matched to a gene. Germline V gives CDR1 MGHRA, CDR2 YSYEKL. CDR3 in amino acids: CASSPTGTGGNQPQHF. The CDR3 DNA is TGCGCCAGCAGCCCCACCGGGACAGGTGGCAATCAGCCCCAGCATTTT.

This clone was counted a single time. The rearrangement joins TRBV9 to TRBJ1-1, with 7 bases that match TRBD1. Germline CDR1 SGDLS, CDR2 YYNGEE. V lost 3 bases to trimming and J lost 7 bases; unmatched junction nucleotides: 3. The length of the CDR3 is 12 residues. The CDR3 DNA follows: TGTGCCAGCAGCGCCCGGGACAGTGAAGCTTTCTTT. Protein: CASSARDSEAFF.

J is TRBJ2-1 and V is TRBV9, with 13 bases that match TRBD2. The CDR3 runs to 17 residues. J gave up 8 bases and V 3 bases, and 11 bases lay outside the gene matches. Germline V CDR1 and CDR2: SGDLS, YYNGEE. CDR3 in DNA: TGTGCCAGCAGCGGAAGACCGACTAGCGGGAGGCTCTATGAGCAGTTCTTC. Translation gives CASSGRPTSGRLYEQFF.

This clone was observed once. This chain uses TRBV29-1 with TRBJ1-6; 7 bases are shared with TRBD1. CDR1 SQVTM and CDR2 ANQGSEA come from the germline V gene. Trimming took 6 bases from V and 5 from J; bases not matched to a gene: 4. CDR3 length: 13 amino acids. The CDR3 region is CSVGDSHNSPLHF. DNA for the CDR3: TGCAGCGTCGGGGACAGCCATAATTCACCCCTCCACTTT. Together with reference TRBV29-1 and TRBJ1-6, the CDR3 gives the full variable domain: SAVISQKPSRDICQRGTSLTIQCQVDSQVTMMFWYRQQPGQSLTLIATANQGSEATYESGFVIDKFPISRPNLTFSTLTVSNMSPEDSSIYLCSVGDSHNSPLHFGNGTRLTVT.

The gene calls are TRBV11-3 and TRBJ2-1; D gene uncertain. Germline loops: CDR1 SGHNT, CDR2 YENEEA. The CDR3 extends over 13 amino acids. V was shortened by 1 base and J by 6 bases, with 7 bases between the two germline ends. The CDR3 coding sequence is TGTGCCAGCAGCTTAGCCCCCGGCAATGAGCAGTTCTTC. Translating gives CASSLAPGNEQFF.

This chain connects TRBV19 to TRBJ1-5, with 7 bases identical to TRBD1. V was clipped by 5 bases and J by 4 bases; unmatched bases: 14. The CDR3 length is 17 residues. Germline V gene data show CDR1 as LNHDA and CDR2 as SQIVND (reference sequence). The CDR3 DNA is TGTGCCAGTAGTGGGTTCTTCGGGACAGTATCGAATCAGCCCCAGCATTTT. Translating it yields CASSGFFGTVSNQPQHF.

The V and J genes are TRBV10-3 and TRBJ2-1, with 11 bases identical to TRBD2. With V trimmed by 8 bases and J by 4 bases, 7 bases remained unmatched. The CDR3 loop spans 15 amino acids. CDR1 is ENHRY, CDR2 SYGVKD, per germline. DNA of the CDR3: TGTGCCATCCGCGGGGGACTAGCGGATTACAATGAGCAGTTCTTC. Encoded protein: CAIRGGLADYNEQFF.

The gene calls are TRBV29-1 and TRBJ2-7; 8 positions match TRBD1. Germline CDR1 SQVTM, CDR2 ANQGSEA. V dropped 2 bases and J dropped 7; count of bases not matched to a gene: 7. This CDR3 has 13 amino acids. CDR3 region: CSVERQGAGEQYF. As DNA, the CDR3 is TGCAGCGTTGAACGGCAGGGGGCTGGTGAGCAGTACTTC.

The rearrangement joins TRBV14 to TRBJ2-7; D is perhaps TRBD2 (5 bases). The length of the CDR3 is 14 residues. CDR1 and CDR2 from the germline V gene are SGHDN and FVKESK. With 4 bases removed from V and 3 bases from J, the gap between germline ends came to 13 bases. CDR3 region: CASSPLGEHYEQYF. The CDR3 coding sequence is TGTGCCAGCAGCCCTCTGGGAGAACACTACGAGCAGTACTTC.

This clone was seen a single time. At one of its ends the junction is not consistent with the germline gene, which may arise from a read error. The genes are TRBV11-2 and TRBJ1-1; D may be TRBD1 (5 bases). Germline V gene data show CDR1 as SGHAT and CDR2 as FQNNGV. The CDR3 extends over 15 amino acids. The chain's CDR3 is CASSLGRAERGGSLF. CDR3 bases: TGTGCCAGCAGCTTAGGGAGGGCCGAAAGGGGCGGGTCCCTCTTT.

This chain uses TRBV29-1 with TRBJ2-5; the match to TRBD1 covers 9 bases. From germline, CDR1 is SQVTM and CDR2 ANQGSEA. Trimming cost V 4 bases and J 5 bases; bases outside gene matches: 8. CDR3 size: 14 residues. CDR3 bases: TGCAGCGTTGGATGGACAGGGGAGGGTGAGACCCAGTACTTC. As protein: CSVGWTGEGETQYF.

The chain joins TRBV27 to TRBJ1-1; D not resolved. This CDR3 has 13 residues. CDR1 is MNHEY, CDR2 SMNVEV, per germline (reference sequence). The V end was cut by 3 bases, the J end by 4 bases, with 9 bases between. The CDR3 coding sequence is TGTGCCAGCAGTTTTGGTGTGCGCACTGAAGCTTTCTTT. Protein sequence: CASSFGVRTEAFF.

The chain carries TRBV6-6 and TRBJ1-2; tentative D call: TRBD1 (6 bases). V was clipped by 2 bases and J by 5 bases, with 12 bases between them. The CDR3 length is 14 residues. Germline CDR1 reads MNHNY; CDR2 reads SVGAGI (reference sequence). CDR3 in amino acids: CASSYVDSSYGYTF. The CDR3 bases are TGTGCCAGCAGTTACGTGGACAGTAGTTATGGCTACACCTTC.

This chain joins TRBV9 and TRBJ2-3, with 8 bases lining up with TRBD1. Germline lookup yields CDR1 SGDLS and CDR2 YYNGEE. After removal of 0 bases from V and 3 bases from J, the junction contained 6 bases not matched to a gene. The CDR3 contains 16 residues. The CDR3, as DNA: TGTGCCAGCAGCGTAGCTACCGGACAGGGAACAGATACGCAGTATTTT. It is translated as CASSVATGQGTDTQYF.

The CDR3 region has the DNA TGTGCCAGCAGAGGGGGACTAGCAGACAATGAGCAGTTCTTC. Translation gives CASRGGLADNEQFF. This rearrangement joins TRBV5-8 to TRBJ2-1; 9 positions agree with TRBD2. V dropped 5 bases and J dropped 5; count of bases not matched to a gene: 5. This CDR3 has 14 residues. CDR1 SGHTS and CDR2 YDEGEE come from the germline V gene.

In its sample, this clone was seen a few times. The V call is TRBV9, the J call TRBJ2-1; TRBD2 matches 8 bases. V gave up 4 bases and J gave up 3 bases; unmatched junction bases: 9. The length of the CDR3 is 16 residues. CDR1 is SGDLS and CDR2 is YYNGEE in the germline V gene. CDR3 nucleotide sequence: TGTGCCAGCAGCCTAACAGCGGGAGTCGACTACAATGAGCAGTTCTTC. Amino acids: CASSLTAGVDYNEQFF.